This T cell receptor (beta chain) was sequenced for a study of early T cells in non-severe SARS-CoV-2 infection (dated by TCRdb to the early 2020s). Looking at the study overall: Bulk RNA from unsorted whole blood was used for TCR sequencing, so alpha and beta chains could not be paired. On the study overall, not on this receptor specifically: VDJdb matching was skewed toward anti-spike CD8 responses, so virus-specific expansions were likely underestimated and private and CD4 specificities were missed.

This was a case-control study nested in a cohort of healthcare workers in London, UK, who had nasopharyngeal swab PCR tests and blood samples taken every week. Between 23 and 31 March 2020, the week of the UK lockdown, healthcare workers were enrolled and then followed up weekly for as long as 16 weeks. This clonotype occurred a few times. The antigen it recognizes is unknown. Per-base quality was not reported, and no clone a single base away is much larger than it. The germline V gene yields SGHRS for CDR1 and YFSETQ for CDR2. The CDR3 numbers 16 residues from cysteine through phenylalanine. The CDR3 DNA has 48 bases and is translated from base 1. V is clipped by 6 bases and J by 4 bases, and the sequence between their germline boundaries is 22 bases long. The library was produced with 5' RACE. Sequencer: NextSeq 500. In the TCR library protocol, unique molecular identifiers were attached to individual cDNA molecules to correct for PCR bias and sequencing error. Both TCR alpha and beta chains were sequenced, and tight co-correlation was observed between alpha and beta sequence abundances in each sample. In the source study's methods: Decombinator V4 was used to perform V gene, J gene and CDR3 annotation of TCR sequences. TCRs were defined as expanded if a significant change between any two time points was detected under a Poisson model with p below 0.0001. TCR abundances were normalised to the total number of TCRs sequenced per sample and expressed as counts per million. MAIT TCRs were defined by TRAV1-2 paired with TRAJ12, TRAJ20 or TRAJ33, and iNKT TCRs by TRAV10 paired with TRAJ18. VDJdb, accessed 1 November 2021, was searched for CMV, EBV and SARS-CoV-2 annotated TCRs, excluding TCRs annotated for multiple antigens. Through fastp at Q25 and MiXCR, TCRdb rebuilt clones from the public reads, retaining in-frame beta chains. Rows are combined by CDR3 protein, so each entry shows the most common genes and DNA. These V and J calls rely on TCRdb rather than the paper's analysis. In all, the sample holds about 77,000 distinct CDR3 sequences, and more than 10% of those were seen once. The top ten hold about a sixth of the sample.

This receptor was identified in an adult who was a healthcare worker with PCR-confirmed SARS-CoV-2 infection or an uninfected control (not recorded which). The donor label of this sample is uncertain. The sequences come from whole blood, collected at baseline. The chain is encoded by TRBV5-1 joined to TRBJ2-5; TRBD2 is a possible D gene, resting on 6 matching bases. The sequenced DNA: TGCGCCAGCACCCTGATAGTAGGGGACTTCGGAGAGACCCAGTACTTC. Translation gives CASTLIVGDFGETQYF.